The text below deals with one TCR beta chain. As yet, its antigen is unknown. V was cut by 0 bases and J by 7 bases, with 13 bases left in between. The CDR3 loop spans 15 amino acids. Germline V gene lookup returns CDR1 MNHEY and CDR2 SVGAGI. The source of the sample is a study of cytomegalovirus exposure and HLA in healthy donors. Study-wide results and limits: Roughly uniform sequencing depth across donors was assumed, possibly incorrectly. More clonal expansion characterized HLA-associated TCR beta chains than equally common others in a later analysis. Among the sequence variants, a highly shared cluster was likely an artifact of sequencing.

PCR primers comprised 60 Vbeta and 13 Jbeta primers. This table comes from immunoSEQ multiplex PCR, and its TCRdb copy is limited to in-frame clones, with some not included. The table has about 140,000 clones, approximately 80% seen once; the top ten hold less than 1.5%. The donors, nominally healthy at sampling, likely had unrecorded immune exposures. This TCR derives from a man aged 25 to 45 in good health and CMV-seropositive. This chain joins TRBV6-5 and TRBJ2-1, with unresolved D. Sequencing was done on a sample of PBMCs. This CDR3 is CASSYSGPAENEQFF. CDR3 DNA sequence: TGTGCCAGCAGTTACTCTGGGCCGGCAGAAAATGAGCAGTTCTTC.